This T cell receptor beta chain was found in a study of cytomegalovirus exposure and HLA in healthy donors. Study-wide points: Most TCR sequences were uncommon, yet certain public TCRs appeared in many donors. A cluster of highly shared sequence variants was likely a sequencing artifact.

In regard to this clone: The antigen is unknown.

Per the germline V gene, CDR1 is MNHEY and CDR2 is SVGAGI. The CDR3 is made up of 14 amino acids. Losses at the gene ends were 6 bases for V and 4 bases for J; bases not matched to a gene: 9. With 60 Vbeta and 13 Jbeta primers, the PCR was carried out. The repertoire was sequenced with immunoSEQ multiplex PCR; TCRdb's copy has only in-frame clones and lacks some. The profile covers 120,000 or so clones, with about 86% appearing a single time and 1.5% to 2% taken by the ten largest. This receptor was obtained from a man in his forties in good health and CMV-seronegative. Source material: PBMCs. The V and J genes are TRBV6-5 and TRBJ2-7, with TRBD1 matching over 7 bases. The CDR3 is CASSQTGRVYEQYF. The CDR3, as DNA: TGTGCCAGCAGCCAGACAGGGCGGGTTTACGAGCAGTACTTC.